This T cell receptor beta chain was captured by sequencing in a study of T cells in Graves' hyperthyroidism and ophthalmopathy. This clonotype was counted at least ten times. There were TCR beta CDR3 regions amplified from RNA transcripts. The study used the HTBI primer set for a first-round RT-PCR of the TCR CDR3. MiXCR, run by TCRdb on the multiplex PCR reads, gives a single entry per CDR3 protein. The table includes some 400,000 distinct CDR3 sequences, about 13% detected once. The blood specimen was taken at initial hyperthyroidism diagnosis, before any ophthalmopathy symptoms. CDR1 and CDR2 from the germline V gene are SEHNR and FQNEAQ (reference sequence). This CDR3 has 16 residues. With V trimmed by 1 base and J by 4 bases, 8 bases remained unmatched.

The rearrangement joins TRBV7-9 to TRBJ2-3; 7 positions match TRBD1. The clonotype was recovered from a man aged 25-40 years with Graves' hyperthyroidism that later progressed to Graves' ophthalmopathy. The sample was blood. For the CDR3, the DNA is TGTGCCAGCAGCTTAGTTCGGACAGGCAATTCAGATACGCAGTATTTT. This gives the protein CASSLVRTGNSDTQYF.